This passage covers 30 T cell receptor beta chains from one sample sequenced in a study of T cell changes during pregnancy in multiple sclerosis. Produced via immunoSEQ multiplex PCR; TCRdb's table is partial and in-frame only. The sample holds 40,000 or so clones; 92% are singletons and the top ten take 13%. The material was CD8+ T cells from peripheral blood mononuclear cells, obtained in the first trimester of pregnancy. The receptors originated from a female donor with multiple sclerosis, enrolled in a pregnancy study.

The chain has TRBV10-1 and TRBJ2-1, with 10 bases that match TRBD2. The CDR3 totals 14 residues. Germline-derived CDR1 and CDR2 are WNHNN and SYGVQD (reference sequence). In DNA form, the CDR3 reads TGCACAACTGTCGGGACTAGCGAAGCAGCGGAGCAGTTCTTC. It is translated as CTTVGTSEAAEQFF.

The V gene is TRBV6-1, the J gene TRBJ2-5; 8 bases map to TRBD1. Trimming cost V 5 bases and J 4 bases; bases outside gene matches: 6. Germline V gene lookup returns CDR1 MNHNS and CDR2 SASEGT. This CDR3 has 14 amino acids. The CDR3 DNA sequence: TGTGCCAGCAGTTCGGGACAGGTGTCAGAGACCCAGTACTTC. Protein: CASSSGQVSETQYF.

The chain carries TRBV19 and TRBJ2-3, with D unresolved. This CDR3 contains 13 residues. V was clipped by 1 base and J by 4 bases, with 6 bases between them. CDR1 and CDR2 from the germline V gene are LNHDA and SQIVND (reference sequence). As DNA, the CDR3 is TGTGCCAGTAGTATAGTAGTATCAGATACGCAGTATTTT. This gives the protein CASSIVVSDTQYF. The full variable domain, with the rest looked up from reference TRBV19 and TRBJ2-3, is DGGITQSPKYLFRKEGQNVTLSCEQNLNHDAMYWYRQDPGQGLRLIYYSQIVNDFQKGDIAEGYSVSREKKESFPLTVTSAQKNPTAFYLCASSIVVSDTQYFGPGTRLTVL.

There are a few counts of this clone. The rearrangement joins TRBV11-2 to TRBJ1-1, with 10 bases that match TRBD1. The CDR3 length is 13 residues. Germline lookup yields CDR1 SGHAT and CDR2 FQNNGV. Germline trimming cut 3 bases from V and 6 bases from J; bases unmatched to any gene: 1. This CDR3 reads CASSFGQGAEAFF. The CDR3 DNA reads TGTGCCAGCAGCTTCGGACAGGGGGCTGAAGCTTTCTTT.

This clone was observed a single time. The gene calls are TRBV23-1 and TRBJ1-6; 7 bases fit TRBD1. TRBV23-1 is filed as an ORF, its function uncertain. This CDR3 spans 17 amino acids. V shed 0 bases and J 6 bases; nucleotides not matched to a gene: 8. The CDR3 nucleotides read TGCGCCAGCAGTCAATCGACAGGGACTTTCTCTAATTCACCCCTCCACTTT. It codes for CASSQSTGTFSNSPLHF.

The chain joins TRBV30 to TRBJ1-5, with no clear D. V was trimmed by 0 bases and J by 1 base, leaving 4 bases between them. The CDR3 consists of 13 residues. Germline loops: CDR1 GTSNPN, CDR2 SVGIG (reference sequence). The CDR3 region is CAWSVGSNQPQHF. DNA of the CDR3: TGTGCCTGGAGTGTCGGGAGCAATCAGCCCCAGCATTTT. Together with reference TRBV30 and TRBJ1-5, the CDR3 gives the full variable domain: SQTIHQWPATLVQPVGSPLSLECTVEGTSNPNLYWYRQAAGRGLQLLFYSVGIGQISSEVPQNLSASRPQDRQFILSSKKLLLSDSGFYLCAWSVGSNQPQHFGDGTRLSIL.

The J gene is TRBJ1-3, the V gene TRBV13; a possible D gene is TRBD1 (6 bases). The CDR3 length is 14 residues. V was shortened by 5 bases and J by 1 base, with 9 bases between the two germline ends. CDR1 PRHDT and CDR2 FYEKMQ come from the germline V gene (reference sequence). CDR3 in amino acids: CASSPGTSGNTIYF. CDR3 DNA sequence: TGTGCCAGCAGCCCAGGGACATCTGGAAACACCATATATTTT.

The chain has TRBV6-5 and TRBJ1-1, with 7 bases matching TRBD1. The CDR3 contains 15 residues. Trimming cost V 5 bases and J 1 base; bases outside gene matches: 7. Per germline, CDR1 MNHEY and CDR2 SVGAGI. This CDR3 reads CASSTGQRENTEAFF. The CDR3 bases are TGTGCCAGCAGTACGGGACAGAGAGAGAACACTGAAGCTTTCTTT.

The sample holds one count of this clone. The chain carries TRBV9 and TRBJ1-1; no clear D. CDR3 length: 12 residues. Per the germline V gene, CDR1 is SGDLS and CDR2 is YYNGEE. V lost 3 bases, J lost 10 bases, and 13 bases lay in between. DNA for the CDR3: TGTGCCAGCAGCGGATCCGGGTTAGGAGCTTTCTTT. Protein sequence: CASSGSGLGAFF.

The chain is built from TRBV4-2 and TRBJ1-4, with a possible D match to TRBD1 (5 bases). The CDR3 is 15 residues long. Trimming removed 4 bases from V and 8 bases from J, with 17 bases in between. Germline V gene data show CDR1 as LGHNA and CDR2 as YNFKEQ. The CDR3 DNA sequence: TGTGCCAGCAGCCCCATGAAGGACAACATGGAAAAACTGTTTTTT. Translating gives CASSPMKDNMEKLFF.

The rearrangement links TRBV19 to TRBJ2-1; TRBD2 matches at 7 bases. From germline, CDR1 is LNHDA and CDR2 SQIVND (reference sequence). The CDR3 is 17 amino acids. The junction had 14 bases not matched to a gene; V was cut back by 3 bases and J by 6 bases. CDR3 loop: CASSIHPGGLGANEQFF. The CDR3 DNA sequence: TGTGCCAGTAGTATCCACCCCGGAGGACTAGGGGCCAATGAGCAGTTCTTC.

The chain joins TRBV30 to TRBJ1-2; D might be TRBD1 (5 bases). V lost 1 base and J lost 6, with 15 bases in between. CDR1 and CDR2 from the germline V gene are GTSNPN and SVGIG (reference sequence). The CDR3 is 14 amino acids. Here the CDR3 DNA reads TGTGCCTGGAGTGCCGGCGAGGGGACTAATGGCTACACCTTC. It is translated as CAWSAGEGTNGYTF.

The V and J genes are TRBV6-6 and TRBJ2-4; weak D call: TRBD2 (5 bases). This CDR3 is built from 16 residues. CDR1 is MNHNY, CDR2 SVGAGI, per germline (reference sequence). Trimming left V 7 bases short and J 2 bases short, with 18 bases between. CDR3 sequence reads: CASKPEGAPSKNIQYF. CDR3 nucleotides: TGTGCCAGCAAGCCCGAGGGTGCCCCATCCAAAAACATTCAGTACTTC.

The chain is built from TRBV6-5 and TRBJ2-3; TRBD2 might be the D (7 bases). Germline V gene data show CDR1 as MNHEY and CDR2 as SVGAGI. The CDR3 consists of 13 residues. Trimming cost V 6 bases and J 5 bases, with 12 bases left between them. The CDR3 loop is CASSGGLVDTQYF. In DNA form, the CDR3 reads TGTGCCAGCAGCGGGGGGCTGGTAGATACGCAGTATTTT.

The chain is built from TRBV29-1 and TRBJ2-7; D gene ambiguous. Germline CDR1 is SQVTM and CDR2 is ANQGSEA. CDR3 length: 13 amino acids. The ends were cut back, 3 bases at V and 0 bases at J, with 9 bases in the middle. This CDR3 reads CSVDDQNSYEQYF. The CDR3 DNA follows: TGCAGCGTTGATGATCAGAACTCCTACGAGCAGTACTTC.

V usage is TRBV13 and J usage is TRBJ1-2, with TRBD1 matching 10 bases. The CDR3 runs to 17 residues. V shed 5 bases and J 6 bases; nucleotides not matched to a gene: 15. From germline, CDR1 is PRHDT and CDR2 FYEKMQ (reference sequence). The CDR3 region is CASSLGGTGAQINGYTF. The CDR3 region has the DNA TGTGCCAGCAGCCTCGGGGGGACAGGGGCGCAAATTAATGGCTACACCTTC. The full variable domain, completed using reference TRBV13 and TRBJ1-2, is AAGVIQSPRHLIKEKRETATLKCYPIPRHDTVYWYQQGPGQDPQFLISFYEKMQSDKGSIPDRFSAQQFSDYHSELNMSSLELGDSALYFCASSLGGTGAQINGYTFGSGTRLTVV.

This chain joins TRBV19 and TRBJ1-3, with D perhaps TRBD1 (6 bases). The CDR3 extends over 17 amino acids. The germline V gene has CDR1 LNHDA and CDR2 SQIVND (reference sequence). Trimming took off 3 bases at V and 1 base at J, with 16 bases between the two ends. CDR3 region: CASSISIADRSGNTIYF. CDR3 in DNA: TGTGCCAGTAGTATTAGCATCGCGGACAGATCTGGAAACACCATATATTTT.

This clone was counted between two and nine times. This rearrangement joins TRBV6-1 to TRBJ2-1, with 11 bases aligning to TRBD2. V dropped 5 bases and J dropped 7; count of bases not matched to a gene: 4. The germline V gene has CDR1 MNHNS and CDR2 SASEGT. This CDR3 region has 14 residues. CDR3 loop: CASSLAGGLNEQFF. In nucleotides, the CDR3 is TGTGCCAGCAGTTTAGCGGGGGGGCTTAATGAGCAGTTCTTC.

The chain recombines TRBV6-4 with TRBJ2-2, with 8 nucleotides matching TRBD2. The CDR3 is made up of 13 amino acids. CDR1 and CDR2 (germline): MRHNA, SNTAGT. The trim removed 6 bases at V and 6 bases at J, leaving 3 bases unmatched. The chain's CDR3 is CASSYGGAGELFF. In DNA, the CDR3 is TGTGCCAGCAGCTACGGGGGGGCCGGGGAGCTGTTTTTT.

V is TRBV13 and J is TRBJ2-1; no clear D gene. V was cut by 4 bases and J by 1 base, with 20 bases left in between. CDR3 length: 18 amino acids. Germline lookup yields CDR1 PRHDT and CDR2 FYEKMQ (reference sequence). In nucleotides, the CDR3 is TGTGCCAGCAGCTCCCGAGAGAGCGCCTTTGGGTCCTACAATGAGCAGTTCTTC. Its protein is CASSSRESAFGSYNEQFF.

This chain joins TRBV28 and TRBJ1-1; no definite D call. Germline assignment: CDR1 MDHEN and CDR2 SYDVKM. V lost 5 bases, J lost 5 bases, and 15 bases lay in between. The CDR3 spans 14 residues. DNA of the CDR3: TGTGCCAGCAGTGTATCGGGGAAAGGGACTGAAGCTTTCTTT. Protein product: CASSVSGKGTEAFF. The full variable domain, with the rest looked up from reference TRBV28 and TRBJ1-1, is DVKVTQSSRYLVKRTGEKVFLECVQDMDHENMFWYRQDPGLGLRLIYFSYDVKMKEKGDIPEGYSVSREKKERFSLILESASTNQTSMYLCASSVSGKGTEAFFGQGTRLTVV.

The chain employs TRBV2 and TRBJ1-5, with unresolved D. The V end was cut by 4 bases, the J end by 4 bases, with 8 bases between. The CDR3 totals 13 residues. Germline CDR1 is SNHLY and CDR2 is FYNNEI. The CDR3 DNA reads TGTGCCAGCAGTGCCGGGTGGAATCAGCCCCAGCATTTT. Translated, it gives CASSAGWNQPQHF.

The chain combines TRBV6-1 with TRBJ2-7; 8 bases are a match to TRBD2. V lost 6 bases to trimming and J lost 5 bases; unmatched junction nucleotides: 12. The CDR3 is 15 amino acids. Germline CDR1 reads MNHNS; CDR2 reads SASEGT. The CDR3 here is CASSFKIAGNDEQYF. As DNA, the CDR3 is TGTGCCAGCAGCTTTAAAATAGCGGGGAACGACGAGCAGTACTTC.

The chain recombines TRBV5-4 with TRBJ2-1, with 7 bases aligning to TRBD1. CDR3 length: 14 residues. Germline CDR1 SGHNT, CDR2 YYREEE (reference sequence). V shed 3 bases and J 6 bases; nucleotides not matched to a gene: 6. The CDR3 loop reads CASSYYRGGNEQFF. The CDR3 bases are TGTGCCAGCAGCTATTACAGGGGCGGCAATGAGCAGTTCTTC.

This chain links TRBV12-2 with TRBJ2-1; the D segment call TRBD2 is taken from the table without a DNA check. TRBV12-2 is shown as a pseudogene. The CDR3 runs 13 residues. The CDR3 region is CASRLSTKDEQFF. The CDR3 DNA is TGTGCAAGTCGCTTATCTACTAAGGATGAGCAGTTCTTC.

V is TRBV15 and J is TRBJ2-1, with a weak D call TRBD1 (8 bases). This CDR3 spans 16 amino acids. CDR1 is LNHNV and CDR2 is YYDKDF in the germline V gene (reference sequence). V was pared by 0 bases and J by 8 bases, with 17 bases between. CDR3 bases: TGTGCCACCAGCAGAGATCTGACAGGGGAGGGCTATGAGCAGTTCTTC. Residues: CATSRDLTGEGYEQFF.

V usage is TRBV10-1 and J usage is TRBJ1-6; 9 bases line up with TRBD1. V lost 5 bases to trimming and J lost 10 bases; unmatched junction nucleotides: 6. The CDR3 consists of 14 residues. Germline CDR1 and CDR2: WNHNN and SYGVQD (reference sequence). The CDR3 is CASSRDRAGSPLHF. CDR3 nucleotide sequence: TGCGCCAGCAGTCGGGACAGGGCGGGCTCACCCCTCCACTTT.

The V call is TRBV4-1, the J call TRBJ2-5; 8 bases map to TRBD1. The V gene end was trimmed by 1 base and the J gene end by 5 bases; junction bases not matched to a gene: 9. In germline, CDR1 is MGHRA, CDR2 YSYEKL. This CDR3 contains 16 residues. CDR3 nucleotide sequence: TGCGCCAGCAGCCAAGTCCCGGACAGGGCAGGGGAGACCCAGTACTTC. Translation gives CASSQVPDRAGETQYF.

The chain combines TRBV5-4 with TRBJ1-1; TRBD1 might be the D (5 bases). The V and J ends lost 7 bases and 8 bases respectively, with 18 bases between them. Germline CDR1 SGHNT, CDR2 YYREEE (reference sequence). The CDR3 has 13 amino acids. CDR3 amino acids: CASGTRAGEEAFF. CDR3 DNA sequence: TGTGCCAGCGGCACCAGGGCGGGGGAAGAAGCTTTCTTT.

J is TRBJ2-1 and V is TRBV6-5, with a weak D call TRBD2 (5 bases). CDR1 and CDR2 from the germline V gene are MNHEY and SVGAGI. The CDR3 is 16 residues long. V lost 1 base, J lost 6 bases, and 16 bases lay in between. The CDR3 region is CASSYLSGLASNEQFF. CDR3 in DNA: TGTGCCAGCAGTTACTTGTCAGGACTCGCAAGCAATGAGCAGTTCTTC.